Shown below are 32 T cell receptor beta chains from a single sample sequenced in a study of T cells after yellow fever vaccination. TCRdb re-derived calls from the 5' RACE reads in MiXCR, one entry per CDR3 protein. The sample holds 350,000 to 450,000 distinct CDR3 sequences; around 19% are singletons and the top ten take 15% to 20%. The sample in question was PBMCs, obtained before the yellow fever booster vaccination. Receptors originate from a man aged 18 to 30 who received the YFV17D yellow fever vaccine.

The chain links TRBV27 to TRBJ1-6, with TRBD1 matching over 8 bases. Germline V gene data show CDR1 as MNHEY and CDR2 as SMNVEV (reference sequence). V was pared by 3 bases and J by 8 bases, with 3 bases of the junction left unmatched. This CDR3 has 14 amino acids. DNA for the CDR3: TGTGCCAGCAGTTTCGGACAGGGATATTCACCCCTCCACTTT. Translation gives CASSFGQGYSPLHF.

The V gene is TRBV19, the J gene TRBJ2-7; D is unclear. V was clipped by 3 bases and J by 0 bases, with 9 bases between them. Per germline, CDR1 LNHDA and CDR2 SQIVND (reference sequence). CDR3 length: 14 amino acids. As DNA, the CDR3 is TGTGCCAGTAGTATGAACCCAACCTCCTACGAGCAGTACTTC. This encodes CASSMNPTSYEQYF. The full variable domain, with the rest looked up from reference TRBV19 and TRBJ2-7, is DGGITQSPKYLFRKEGQNVTLSCEQNLNHDAMYWYRQDPGQGLRLIYYSQIVNDFQKGDIAEGYSVSREKKESFPLTVTSAQKNPTAFYLCASSMNPTSYEQYFGPGTRLTVT.

This clonotype appeared a few times. This rearrangement joins TRBV29-1 to TRBJ1-2; D is unclear. Trimming pared 4 bases from V and 8 bases from J, leaving 14 bases between. Germline CDR1 is SQVTM and CDR2 is ANQGSEA. CDR3 length: 12 amino acids. The CDR3 DNA reads TGCAGCGTTGGACTTTTGCCTGCGGGCTACACCTTC. Translation: CSVGLLPAGYTF.

The chain uses TRBV28 and TRBJ1-2, with D perhaps TRBD1 (5 bases). V gave up 6 bases and J gave up 7 bases, with 9 bases separating them. CDR1 and CDR2 from the germline V gene are MDHEN and SYDVKM. The CDR3 contains 11 residues. The chain's CDR3 is CASRQGGGYTF. In DNA, the CDR3 is TGTGCCAGCAGGCAGGGAGGTGGCTACACCTTC.

The chain carries TRBV27 and TRBJ2-3, with D possibly matching TRBD2 (5 bases). Per the germline V gene, CDR1 is MNHEY and CDR2 is SMNVEV (reference sequence). The CDR3 covers 13 residues. The ends were cut back, 5 bases at V and 3 bases at J, with 9 bases in the middle. The CDR3 spells CASSPDWTDTQYF. Written as DNA, the CDR3 is TGTGCCAGCAGTCCGGACTGGACAGATACGCAGTATTTT.

This rearrangement joins TRBV5-1 to TRBJ2-7, with 8 bases aligning to TRBD2. The ends lost 4 bases at V and 2 bases at J; junction bases unmatched: 8. Germline V CDR1 and CDR2: SGHRS, YFSETQ. The CDR3 sequence is 15 residues long. The CDR3 DNA sequence: TGCGCCAGCAGCCCCGCGGGGGGTCGCACCTACGAGCAGTACGTC. Translating it yields CASSPAGGRTYEQYV.

The chain has TRBV28 and TRBJ1-2; D unresolved. The CDR3 contains 13 residues. Trimming pared 3 bases from V and 0 bases from J, leaving 5 bases between. The germline gives CDR1 MDHEN, CDR2 SYDVKM. CDR3 in DNA: TGTGCCAGCAGTTTCCGGGCTAACTATGGCTACACCTTC. Amino acid sequence: CASSFRANYGYTF.

This clonotype was detected a few times. The rearrangement uses TRBV5-1 and TRBJ2-5; unclear D gene. V lost 0 bases and J lost 5, with 14 bases in between. The CDR3 has 15 residues. CDR1 is SGHRS, CDR2 YFSETQ, per germline. The CDR3 DNA sequence: TGCGCCAGCAGCTTGGCACCCCCCGGAGTGGAGACCCAGTACTTC. Translating gives CASSLAPPGVETQYF.

This clonotype was picked up a small number of times. This rearrangement joins TRBV27 to TRBJ1-2; 7 nucleotides line up with TRBD1. Germline CDR1 MNHEY, CDR2 SMNVEV (reference sequence). V lost 5 bases and J lost 0; bases outside the gene matches: 6. The CDR3 is 15 residues long. This CDR3 reads CASSHRQGANYGYTF. CDR3 sequence (DNA): TGTGCCAGCAGTCACCGACAGGGTGCTAACTATGGCTACACCTTC.

This CDR3 reads CASSPLAGGPYEQYF. The CDR3, as DNA: TGCGCCAGCAGCCCCTTAGCGGGGGGGCCCTACGAGCAGTACTTC. The rearrangement joins TRBV5-1 to TRBJ2-7; TRBD2 matches at 11 bases. CDR3 length equals 15 residues. The germline V gene has CDR1 SGHRS and CDR2 YFSETQ. V dropped 4 bases and J dropped 2; count of bases not matched to a gene: 5.

This clonotype has more than one count but fewer than ten. The V call is TRBV20-1, the J call TRBJ1-1, with 8 bases fitting TRBD1. The CDR3 runs 13 residues. J gave up 4 bases and V 3 bases, and 4 bases lay outside the gene matches. CDR1 and CDR2 (germline): DFQATT, SNEGSKA (reference sequence). CDR3 region: CSARDRELTEAFF. CDR3 coding DNA: TGCAGTGCTAGGGACAGGGAGCTCACTGAAGCTTTCTTT.

The chain has TRBV6-2 or TRBV6-3 and TRBJ2-7, with TRBD1 identical over 7 bases. Germline CDR1 reads MNHEY; CDR2 reads SVGEGT. This CDR3 contains 15 residues. V was pared by 11 bases and J by 3 bases, with 16 bases of the junction left unmatched. Written as DNA, the CDR3 is TGTGCCGTACAGGACCCGGGGACAGTGAACTACGAGCAGTACTTC. It specifies CAVQDPGTVNYEQYF.

The rearrangement links TRBV7-9 to TRBJ2-3; no definite D call. The ends were cut back, 5 bases at V and 2 bases at J, with 11 bases in the middle. The germline V gene has CDR1 SEHNR and CDR2 FQNEAQ (reference sequence). This CDR3 is built from 14 residues. CDR3 sequence: CASSPEAHTDTQYF. As DNA, the CDR3 is TGTGCCAGCAGCCCAGAGGCCCACACAGATACGCAGTATTTT.

This clonotype has just a few counts. This rearrangement joins TRBV7-3 to TRBJ2-6; D unclear. CDR3 length: 15 amino acids. V was shortened by 5 bases and J by 1 base, with 9 bases between the two germline ends. CDR1 and CDR2 from the germline V gene are SGHTA and FQGTGA. CDR3 in amino acids: CASSPSRSGANVLTF. Written as DNA, the CDR3 is TGTGCCAGCAGCCCTTCCCGGTCTGGGGCCAACGTCCTGACTTTC.

This clonotype was seen a handful of times. The chain carries TRBV10-3 and TRBJ2-1; 11 bases align to TRBD2. The length of the CDR3 is 17 residues. Germline assignment: CDR1 ENHRY and CDR2 SYGVKD. Trimming at V came to 5 bases and at J to 9 bases, leaving 15 bases not matched to a gene. This chain's CDR3 is CAISFAFSGGGFGEQFF. DNA of the CDR3: TGTGCCATCAGTTTTGCCTTTAGCGGGGGGGGCTTTGGTGAGCAGTTCTTC.

The chain joins TRBV9 to TRBJ2-5, with D hard to call. Germline CDR1 is SGDLS and CDR2 is YYNGEE. Between the trimmed V and J ends, which lost 4 bases and 5 bases, there was a span of 12 bases. This CDR3 has 13 residues. The CDR3: CASSPPVAETQYF. The CDR3 bases are TGTGCCAGCAGCCCCCCCGTGGCCGAGACCCAGTACTTC.

The genes are TRBV20-1 and TRBJ2-2; TRBD1 matches 11 bases. Trimming cost V 4 bases and J 7 bases; bases outside gene matches: 5. The CDR3 has 14 residues. Germline CDR1 is DFQATT and CDR2 is SNEGSKA (reference sequence). CDR3 residues: CSAKRGQGGGELFF. The CDR3 DNA follows: TGCAGTGCTAAGCGGGGACAGGGGGGCGGGGAGCTGTTTTTT.

The table lists this clonotype with a few counts. The chain has TRBV9 and TRBJ2-3; TRBD1 aligns across 7 bases. In germline, CDR1 is SGDLS, CDR2 YYNGEE. After removal of 0 bases from V and 3 bases from J, the junction contained 4 bases not matched to a gene. CDR3 length: 15 amino acids. The CDR3 DNA reads as TGTGCCAGCAGCGTAGATGGCAGGGGGACAGATACGCAGTATTTT. It specifies CASSVDGRGTDTQYF.

The J gene is TRBJ2-5, the V gene TRBV2; D gene ambiguous. In germline, CDR1 is SNHLY, CDR2 FYNNEI. CDR3 length equals 15 residues. Trimming removed 5 bases from V and 2 bases from J, with 15 bases in between. As DNA, the CDR3 is TGTGCCAGCAGTTCCCTGCAGGCGATTCAAGAGACCCAGTACTTC. It encodes CASSSLQAIQETQYF.

This clonotype has only a few counts. The gene calls are TRBV29-1 and TRBJ2-7, with D hard to call. The CDR3 is made up of 11 amino acids. With 6 bases removed from V and 1 base from J, the gap between germline ends came to 7 bases. CDR1 and CDR2 from the germline V gene are SQVTM and ANQGSEA. CDR3 residues: CSVRSSYEQYF. In DNA, the CDR3 is TGCAGCGTCCGCAGTTCCTACGAGCAGTACTTC.

V gene TRBV2 combines with J gene TRBJ1-5, with D perhaps TRBD1 (5 bases). Germline V lookup: CDR1 SNHLY, CDR2 FYNNEI. The CDR3 totals 14 residues. The V gene lost 6 bases and the J gene lost 7 bases, with 16 bases spanning the gap. In nucleotides, the CDR3 is TGTGCCAGCAGCATGGGGGTGGGGGTCCAGCCCCAGCATTTT. It is translated as CASSMGVGVQPQHF.

The rearrangement uses TRBV6-5 and TRBJ2-5; TRBD1 is a possible D gene (6 bases). Per the germline V gene, CDR1 is MNHEY and CDR2 is SVGAGI. The CDR3 runs to 14 residues. V was pared by 10 bases and J by 1 base, with 16 bases between. CDR3 sequence: CATRDIGTQETQYF. The CDR3 DNA reads as TGTGCCACCCGGGACATAGGGACCCAAGAGACCCAGTACTTC.

This clonotype has more than one count but fewer than ten. The V and J genes are TRBV27 and TRBJ2-5; 9 nucleotides align to TRBD2. The CDR3 is 18 residues long. V was clipped by 5 bases and J by 2 bases; unmatched bases: 15. CDR1 and CDR2 (germline): MNHEY, SMNVEV (reference sequence). The CDR3 reads CASSHLLGLAGSQETQYF. DNA for the CDR3: TGTGCCAGCAGTCACCTCCTCGGGCTAGCGGGGTCTCAAGAGACCCAGTACTTC.

CDR3 nucleotide sequence: TGCAGCGTTCAGGTGTACTCCTACGAGCAGTACTTC. Encoded protein: CSVQVYSYEQYF. This chain connects TRBV29-1 to TRBJ2-7; D is uncertain. V was clipped by 5 bases and J by 0 bases, with 8 bases between them. This CDR3 is built from 12 residues. Germline CDR1 and CDR2: SQVTM and ANQGSEA.

As DNA, the CDR3 is TGTGCCAGCAGCTCCCGGGGGGAAGAGACCCAGTACTTC. Translating gives CASSSRGEETQYF. This chain links TRBV11-2 with TRBJ2-5, with 7 positions matching TRBD2. Trimming at V came to 4 bases and at J to 3 bases, leaving 2 bases not matched to a gene. CDR1 and CDR2 from the germline V gene are SGHAT and FQNNGV. The CDR3 contains 13 residues.

This clonotype showed up many times. This sequence joins TRBV6-2 or TRBV6-3 and TRBJ2-5, with 10 bases aligning to TRBD2. This CDR3 has 15 residues. Germline CDR1 and CDR2: MNHEY and SVGEGT. The trim removed 6 bases at V and 4 bases at J, leaving 8 bases unmatched. The CDR3 coding sequence is TGTGCCAGCAGCCCTTGGACTAGCGGACCAGAGACCCAGTACTTC. It yields the protein CASSPWTSGPETQYF.

This clonotype has only a few counts. This chain connects TRBV6-5 to TRBJ2-2; unclear D gene. Trimming shortened V by 6 bases and J by 6 bases, and 11 bases separated the two germline ends. Germline loops: CDR1 MNHEY, CDR2 SVGAGI. The CDR3 extends over 13 amino acids. In DNA, the CDR3 is TGTGCCAGCAGGGAATCTAATCCCGGGGAGCTGTTTTTT. This sequence encodes CASRESNPGELFF.

CDR3 loop: CASSDLAGTQYF. The CDR3 DNA reads TGTGCCAGCAGTGACCTAGCGGGTACGCAGTATTTT. This chain links TRBV6-4 with TRBJ2-3; 8 nucleotides match TRBD2. Germline values: CDR1 MRHNA, CDR2 SNTAGT. V lost 2 bases and J lost 8; bases outside the gene matches: 0. The CDR3 totals 12 residues.

The chain couples TRBV15 to TRBJ1-1; a weak D match, TRBD1 (5 bases). There are 12 residues in the CDR3. Per germline, CDR1 LNHNV and CDR2 YYDKDF (reference sequence). Trimming stripped 10 bases from V and 5 bases from J, with 14 bases between. The CDR3 DNA reads as TGTGCCATCAGATCAGGGAATACTGAAGCTTTCTTT. It codes for CAIRSGNTEAFF.

This clonotype was found a few times. This sequence joins TRBV18 and TRBJ2-7; 9 nucleotides line up with TRBD1. Germline V gene data show CDR1 as KGHSH and CDR2 as LQKENI. V shed 0 bases, J shed 2 bases, and the junction held 2 bases outside the gene matches. This CDR3 has 15 residues. CDR3 bases: TGTGCCAGCTCACCACCGACAGGGGGGGCCTACGAGCAGTACTTC. Protein product: CASSPPTGGAYEQYF.

In this sample, this clonotype turned up a few times. The chain uses TRBV5-1 and TRBJ1-3; 7 bases line up with TRBD1. Germline values: CDR1 SGHRS, CDR2 YFSETQ. Trimming removed 3 bases from V and 9 bases from J; junction bases left unmatched: 3. This CDR3 contains 12 residues. The CDR3 region has the DNA TGCGCCAGCAGCTACGAGGGGGCCACCATATATTTT. This gives the protein CASSYEGATIYF.

This clonotype was detected a few times. The rearrangement uses TRBV27 and TRBJ1-2; maybe TRBD1 (5 bases). V lost 6 bases, J lost 4 bases, and 18 bases lay in between. CDR3 length equals 15 residues. Germline CDR1 is MNHEY and CDR2 is SMNVEV (reference sequence). The CDR3 DNA sequence: TGTGCCAGCAGAGTTACCCTTTCCCAGGGCTATGGCTACACCTTC. Residues: CASRVTLSQGYGYTF.